Listed here are 28 T cell receptor beta chains from one sample, sequenced in a study of post-analysis software for immune sequencing data. Study-level results: Patients had higher frequencies than controls of about five TRBV segments, including TRBV5-6, TRBV5-1 and TRBV20-1.

Prepared TCR beta cDNA libraries contained unique molecular identifiers. TCRdb re-derived calls from the PCR reads in MiXCR, one entry per CDR3 protein. The sample includes roughly 600,000 distinct CDR3 sequences, roughly 46% of them seen just once. Antigens for these TCRs are unknown. Material: blood. These receptors all come from a girl aged 10-17 years with multiple sclerosis.

This clonotype was seen more than once but under ten times. The rearrangement uses TRBV7-8 and TRBJ2-3; D is unresolved. There are 14 residues in the CDR3. Looked up from germline, CDR1 is SGHVS and CDR2 is FQNEAQ. With 4 bases removed from V and 2 bases from J, the gap between germline ends came to 10 bases. The CDR3 spells CASSSSRNTDTQYF. For the CDR3, the DNA is TGTGCCAGCAGCTCCTCTAGGAACACAGATACGCAGTATTTT.

The chain is built from TRBV28 and TRBJ1-2; possible D gene TRBD1, 5 bases. Germline V CDR1 and CDR2: MDHEN, SYDVKM. This CDR3 spans 13 amino acids. Trimming pared 4 bases from V and 5 bases from J, leaving 11 bases between. This CDR3 reads CASSWTRGYGYTF. CDR3 in DNA: TGTGCCAGCAGTTGGACCCGGGGGTATGGCTACACCTTC.

The chain is built from TRBV20-1 and TRBJ2-7; D is possibly TRBD2 (6 bases). The CDR3 is 13 residues long. V dropped 3 bases and J dropped 2 bases, with 11 bases sitting between them. The V gene's germline CDR1 is DFQATT and CDR2 SNEGSKA (reference sequence). The CDR3 protein is CSASLAHTYEQYF. CDR3 nucleotides: TGCAGTGCTAGCCTAGCGCATACCTACGAGCAGTACTTC.

Only a few counts were recorded for this clonotype. V and J are TRBV12-3 or TRBV12-4 and TRBJ2-7, with 8 bases identical to TRBD1. The CDR3 extends over 13 amino acids. Losses at the gene ends were 7 bases for V and 3 bases for J; bases not matched to a gene: 5. CDR3 residues: CASTPGQGYEQYF. The CDR3 region has the DNA TGTGCCAGCACCCCTGGACAGGGCTACGAGCAGTACTTC.

This clonotype was counted between two and nine times. This chain links TRBV7-9 with TRBJ2-4; a weak D match, TRBD2 (5 bases). The tail of the sequence fits TRBJ2-7 better, so the J call may be wrong. The CDR3 extends over 13 amino acids. CDR1 is SEHNR, CDR2 FQNEAQ, per germline (reference sequence). The CDR3 bases are TGTGCCAGCAGCTTCGCTAGCATGGACGAGCAGTACTTC. Its protein is CASSFASMDEQYF.

J is TRBJ1-2 and V is TRBV12-3 or TRBV12-4; no clear D gene. Between the trimmed V and J ends, which lost 6 bases and 3 bases, there was a span of 11 bases. This CDR3 comprises 13 residues. The chain's CDR3 is CASSPTLDYGYTF. The CDR3 bases are TGTGCCAGCAGCCCGACATTAGACTATGGCTACACCTTC.

The chain employs TRBV20-1 and TRBJ2-3; unclear D gene. The CDR3 consists of 11 residues. Germline V gene data show CDR1 as DFQATT and CDR2 as SNEGSKA (reference sequence). The V end was cut by 3 bases, the J end by 7 bases, with 8 bases between. CDR3 nucleotides: TGCAGTGCTAGCAATGACAATACGCAGTATTTT. Amino acids: CSASNDNTQYF.

The chain employs TRBV4-1 and TRBJ2-1; possibly TRBD1 for D (6 bases). The CDR3 totals 16 residues. Between the trimmed V and J ends, which lost 1 base and 4 bases, there was a span of 14 bases. The germline CDR1 and CDR2 sequences are MGHRA and YSYEKL. Written as DNA, the CDR3 is TGCGCCAGCAGCCAAGGGACAGCCCCCTCTTACAATGAGCAGTTCTTC. It is translated as CASSQGTAPSYNEQFF.

This clonotype was found a few times. The chain recombines TRBV28 with TRBJ1-1, with D uncertain. The CDR3 is made up of 14 amino acids. V was shortened by 3 bases and J by 3 bases, with 11 bases between the two germline ends. CDR1 and CDR2 from the germline V gene are MDHEN and SYDVKM. The CDR3 region is CASSFVIGDTEAFF. The CDR3 DNA sequence: TGTGCCAGCAGTTTTGTCATCGGAGACACTGAAGCTTTCTTT.

The chain uses TRBV7-3 and TRBJ2-2; tentative D call: TRBD1 (6 bases). V lost 1 base to trimming and J lost 5 bases, with 17 bases between them. Per the germline V gene, CDR1 is SGHTA and CDR2 is FQGTGA. The CDR3 has 17 amino acids. The CDR3 DNA reads TGTGCCAGCAGCTTAAGCTGGTCCGTCCAGGGGACCGGGGAGCTGTTTTTT. This encodes CASSLSWSVQGTGELFF. The full variable domain, with the rest looked up from reference TRBV7-3 and TRBJ2-2, is GAGVSQTPSNKVTEKGKYVELRCDPISGHTALYWYRQSLGQGPEFLIYFQGTGAADDSGLPNDRFFAVRPEGSVSTLKIQRTERGDSAVYLCASSLSWSVQGTGELFFGEGSRLTVL.

This clonotype turned up a few times. J is TRBJ1-2 and V is TRBV5-6; 7 positions match TRBD1. Germline V gene data show CDR1 as SGHDT and CDR2 as YYEEEE. J gave up 2 bases and V 4 bases, and 5 bases lay outside the gene matches. CDR3 length equals 14 residues. CDR3 amino acids: CASSPDRSNYGYTF. CDR3 bases: TGTGCCAGCAGCCCGGACAGGTCCAACTATGGCTACACCTTC.

The chain joins TRBV28 to TRBJ1-4; perhaps TRBD1 as D (5 bases). Germline assignment: CDR1 MDHEN and CDR2 SYDVKM. Trimming took 6 bases from V and 11 from J, leaving 16 bases between them. The CDR3 contains 13 residues. DNA of the CDR3: TGTGCCAGCAGCAACCGGGGCCCTGAGAAACTGTTTTTT. Its protein is CASSNRGPEKLFF.

The J gene is TRBJ2-1, the V gene TRBV6-2 or TRBV6-3, with 8 bases lining up with TRBD1. CDR3 size: 14 residues. Germline values: CDR1 MNHEY, CDR2 SVGEGT. The V gene end was trimmed by 0 bases and the J gene end by 9 bases; junction bases not matched to a gene: 4. The CDR3, as DNA: TGTGCCAGCAGTTACTCGACAGGGGTAGGTGAGCAGTTCTTC. Amino acids: CASSYSTGVGEQFF.

This clonotype appeared a few times. In DNA form, the CDR3 reads TGTGCCACCAGCAGAGCGGTCAGCGGGGGGGAAAATGAGCAGTTCTTC. Translation gives CATSRAVSGGENEQFF. The chain carries TRBV15 and TRBJ2-1, with TRBD2 matching over 10 bases. The CDR3 has 16 residues. V was clipped by 1 base and J by 7 bases; unmatched bases: 7. Per the germline V gene, CDR1 is LNHNV and CDR2 is YYDKDF (reference sequence).

The DNA of the CDR3 is TGTGCCAGCAGTTACCGAAGGCGCACTAATGAAAAACTGTTTTTT. This translates into CASSYRRRTNEKLFF. The J gene is TRBJ1-4, the V gene TRBV6-5; D not certain. The length of the CDR3 is 15 residues. Germline V CDR1 and CDR2: MNHEY, SVGAGI. V was pared by 2 bases and J by 2 bases, with 9 bases between.

This clonotype was picked up one time. V is TRBV5-1 and J is TRBJ2-5, with D tentatively TRBD1 (5 bases). The V gene's germline CDR1 is SGHRS and CDR2 YFSETQ. CDR3 length: 16 amino acids. V lost 0 bases to trimming and J lost 5 bases, with 17 bases between them. CDR3 sequence: CASSLGVTPKGETQYF. The CDR3 nucleotides are TGCGCCAGCAGCTTGGGGGTTACCCCTAAGGGGGAGACCCAGTACTTC.

V gene TRBV5-5 combines with J gene TRBJ2-7, with D possibly TRBD2 on 5 matching bases. The CDR3 extends over 16 amino acids. Germline assignment: CDR1 SGHKS and CDR2 YYEKEE (reference sequence). Trimming removed 5 bases from V and 1 base from J, with 19 bases in between. CDR3 sequence (DNA): TGTGCCAGCAGAAACCGGGCTCGGGAAAGTTCCTACGAGCAGTACTTC. This translates into CASRNRARESSYEQYF.

V is TRBV5-1 and J is TRBJ1-2, with unresolved D. The CDR3 is made up of 13 amino acids. Germline V gene lookup returns CDR1 SGHRS and CDR2 YFSETQ. V shed 4 bases and J shed 3 bases, with 10 bases lying between them. For the CDR3, the DNA is TGCGCCAGCAGCCTCCCGTCGGACTATGGCTACACCTTC. Protein sequence: CASSLPSDYGYTF.

The gene calls are TRBV29-1 and TRBJ2-3; D is undetermined. This CDR3 region has 13 residues. The germline V gene encodes CDR1 SQVTM and CDR2 ANQGSEA. V was cut by 4 bases and J by 2 bases, with 10 bases left in between. The CDR3 loop reads CSVGADPTDTQYF. CDR3 nucleotide sequence: TGCAGCGTTGGCGCTGACCCCACAGATACGCAGTATTTT.

The V call is TRBV27, the J call TRBJ1-3, with D possibly TRBD1 on 5 matching bases. CDR3 length: 16 residues. V was pared by 0 bases and J by 1 base, with 10 bases between. Germline values: CDR1 MNHEY, CDR2 SMNVEV (reference sequence). CDR3 sequence: CASSLSMRGSGNTIYF. The CDR3 region has the DNA TGTGCCAGCAGTTTATCGATGAGGGGTTCTGGAAACACCATATATTTT.

This chain connects TRBV2 to TRBJ2-1; TRBD1 agrees at 7 bases. The CDR3 loop spans 13 amino acids. V shed 11 bases and J 5 bases; nucleotides not matched to a gene: 9. Germline values: CDR1 SNHLY, CDR2 FYNNEI. This CDR3 reads CAGQAVLNNEQFF. The CDR3 DNA follows: TGTGCCGGACAGGCTGTACTAAACAATGAGCAGTTCTTC.

In its sample, this clonotype was seen a few times. The V gene is TRBV5-1, the J gene TRBJ2-1, with 8 bases fitting TRBD1. The CDR3 extends over 15 amino acids. V gave up 5 bases and J gave up 2 bases; unmatched junction bases: 6. Germline V CDR1 and CDR2: SGHRS, YFSETQ. The CDR3 sequence: CASSSTGEPYNEQFF. The DNA for the CDR3 is TGCGCCAGCAGTTCGACAGGGGAGCCCTACAATGAGCAGTTCTTC.

The chain combines TRBV7-9 with TRBJ2-4; TRBD2 aligns across 8 bases. Germline CDR1 is SEHNR and CDR2 is FQNEAQ (reference sequence). The length of the CDR3 is 18 residues. V lost 2 bases, J lost 0 bases, and 9 bases stayed unmatched. This CDR3 reads CASSLNLREGLAKNIQYF. CDR3 bases: TGTGCCAGCAGCTTAAACCTTCGGGAGGGGCTAGCCAAAAACATTCAGTACTTC.

A few counts support this clonotype. The genes are TRBV5-5 and TRBJ2-7; D may be TRBD2 (6 bases). Trimming took off 4 bases at V and 3 bases at J, with 17 bases between the two ends. CDR3 length: 15 amino acids. Germline assignment: CDR1 SGHKS and CDR2 YYEKEE (reference sequence). Here the CDR3 reads CASSAAGDSSYEQYF. The CDR3 DNA sequence: TGTGCCAGCAGCGCCGCCGGGGACTCCAGCTACGAGCAGTACTTC.

This clonotype was found a few times. This CDR3 reads CASTRTGADYGYTF. CDR3 nucleotides: TGTGCCAGCACCCGGACAGGGGCAGACTATGGCTACACCTTC. The chain links TRBV12-3 or TRBV12-4 to TRBJ1-2, with 9 bases lining up with TRBD1. V was clipped by 7 bases and J by 3 bases; unmatched bases: 6. This CDR3 has 14 residues.

This clonotype was observed at least ten times. The chain recombines TRBV25-1 with TRBJ2-7, with a tentative D call TRBD2 (6 bases). V gave up 4 bases and J gave up 5 bases, with 18 bases separating them. In germline, CDR1 is MGHDK, CDR2 SYGVNS. This CDR3 spans 15 amino acids. The CDR3 sequence: CASSGLWGRRDEQYF. The CDR3 DNA reads TGTGCCAGCAGTGGCCTCTGGGGGAGGAGAGACGAGCAGTACTTC.

The V gene is TRBV11-3, the J gene TRBJ2-7, with D unresolved. V lost 6 bases and J 3 bases, leaving 15 bases between the germline ends. The CDR3 sequence is 14 residues long. Germline V gene data show CDR1 as SGHNT and CDR2 as YENEEA. The CDR3 nucleotides read TGTGCCAGCAGTCAAGATTGGGCCCTCTACGAGCAGTACTTC. It translates to CASSQDWALYEQYF.

This clonotype was found a few times. The chain combines TRBV20-1 with TRBJ2-7; TRBD2 matches 9 bases. The V and J ends lost 0 bases and 3 bases, in that order; junction bases with no gene match: 6. The CDR3 extends over 15 amino acids. Germline CDR1 DFQATT, CDR2 SNEGSKA (reference sequence). The CDR3 spells CSARDYSSGIYEQYF. The CDR3 nucleotides are TGCAGTGCTAGAGATTATTCTAGCGGGATCTACGAGCAGTACTTC.